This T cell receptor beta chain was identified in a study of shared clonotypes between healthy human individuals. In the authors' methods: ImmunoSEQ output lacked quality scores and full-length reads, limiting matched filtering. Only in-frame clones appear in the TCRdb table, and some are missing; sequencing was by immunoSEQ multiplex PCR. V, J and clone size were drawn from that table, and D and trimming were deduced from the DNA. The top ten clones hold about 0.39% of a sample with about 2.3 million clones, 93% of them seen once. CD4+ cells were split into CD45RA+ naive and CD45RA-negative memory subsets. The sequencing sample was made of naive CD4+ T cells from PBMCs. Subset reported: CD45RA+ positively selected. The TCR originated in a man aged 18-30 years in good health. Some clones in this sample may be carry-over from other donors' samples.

The CDR3 DNA reads TGCGCCAGCAGCCAGCCCTCAGGTTTAGGCTACACCTTC. Protein sequence: CASSQPSGLGYTF. The V call is TRBV4-1, the J call TRBJ1-2, with D unclear. The CDR3 contains 13 residues. Trimming took off 3 bases at V and 8 bases at J, with 13 bases between the two ends. Germline assignment: CDR1 MGHRA and CDR2 YSYEKL.